The sequence of this T cell receptor (beta chain) was determined in a study of T cell clonality in common variable immunodeficiency. Control and CVID samples contributed equal amounts of genomic DNA. Assay: immunoSEQ multiplex PCR; the TCRdb copy retains only in-frame clones and omits some. In total the sample includes under 45,000 clones, none of them seen once. In this sample, this clone turned up many times. The CDR3 extends 3 residues past the end of the read, so its final part is completed from the germline J gene. This CDR3 contains 16 residues. Germline V gene data show CDR1 as PRHDT and CDR2 as FYEKMQ (reference sequence). V dropped 0 bases and J dropped 0 bases, with 9 bases sitting between them.

The V gene is TRBV13, the J gene TRBJ2-4, with unresolved D. This clonotype was sampled from a person aged 18-70 years in good health. Sequenced sample: peripheral blood mononuclear cells. CDR3 sequence reads: CASSLGHRLAKNIQYF. The DNA read from the CDR3 is TGTGCCAGCAGCTTAGGACACCGCCTAGCCAAAAACATT.